This T cell receptor (beta chain) was identified in a study of breast tumors, draining lymph nodes, adjacent tissues (dated by TCRdb to the mid-2010s). About the study as a whole: Breast cancer patients provided tumor, adjacent nontumor tissue and axillary lymph nodes, and the study compared the TCR beta repertoires across these three sources. The study aimed to assess the relationships and possible T-cell exchange between tumor, surrounding tissue and draining lymph node repertoires in human breast cancer.

Overall study outcomes, separate from this receptor: Tumor and nontumor tissue repertoires were found to be significantly more similar in luminal-like than in basal-like breast cancer. The data were judged consistent with most tumor T cells deriving from the lymph node and then expanding within tumor tissue. The conclusion that tumor T cells originate in lymph nodes was presented as consistent with a hypothesis rather than as directly demonstrated. T-cell repertoire diversity in tumors was found to be lower than in lymph nodes but higher than in nontumor tissue, and preferential V and J gene usage was observed.

As concerns this clonotype: Its antigen remains undetermined. At one end, the junction sequence differs from germline, possibly due to a read error.

Lymph node samples were obtained from the axillary draining lymph nodes of breast cancer patients. Looking up the germline V gene yields CDR1 SGHRS and CDR2 YFSETQ. Taken from cysteine to phenylalanine, the CDR3 has 12 residues. The entry retains the CDR3 DNA only, 36 bases that are in frame from base 1. The sequencer listed for this sample is Illumina HiSeq 2000. TCR beta chain libraries were generated by multiplex PCR amplification. The amplified TCR beta chain products were analyzed by high-throughput sequencing. TCRdb trimmed public reads at Q25 via fastp, called clones via MiXCR and kept in-frame beta chains. Rows merge per CDR3 protein into single entries with the most common DNA and genes. This sample is represented by about 200,000 distinct CDR3 sequences; roughly 31% of them were singletons. The ten largest make up roughly 4% of the sample.

Sequenced: axillary lymph node tissue. The receptor chain draws on TRBV5-1 and TRBJ1-1; possibly the D gene is TRBD1, per 5 matching bases. This sequence originates from a female donor with breast cancer. Some clones in this sample may be carry-over from other donors' samples. The nucleotide sequence is TGCGCCAGCAGCCCCAGGGATACTGGAGCTTTCTTT. It translates to CASSPRDTGAFF.